These T cell receptor beta chains were read from a single sample in a study of response to subunit inactivated influenza vaccine. MiXCR, applied by TCRdb to the RT-PCR reads, yields one record per CDR3 protein. This table holds about 650,000 distinct CDR3 sequences, more than 15% found once. The starting material was PBMCs from blood, obtained 12 days after vaccination. The origin of the receptors is a man aged 45-65 years who received an inactivated influenza vaccine. Each CDR3 is given with its conserved first and last residue. The order of the fields is clone size, D gene, J gene, V gene, CDR3 DNA, CDR3 protein. D genes are given only for firm matches. Some rows mark clone size as missing; the rest say once, few, many or name a class of expanded clone.

abundance: NA
d_gene: TRBD2
j_gene: TRBJ2-3
v_gene: TRBV2
CDR3nt: TGTGCCAGCAGTGAAGGGACTAGCGGGAGCACAGATACGCAGTATTTT
CDR3aa: CASSEGTSGSTDTQYF

abundance: many
d_gene: NA
j_gene: TRBJ2-3
v_gene: TRBV7-8
CDR3nt: TGTGCCAGCAGCCGACTAGTAACTAGCACAGATACGCAGTATTTT
CDR3aa: CASSRLVTSTDTQYF

abundance: NA
d_gene: TRBD1
j_gene: TRBJ1-1
v_gene: TRBV5-5
CDR3nt: TGTGCCAGCAGCTTGGTTGGGACAGGCTCCACTGAAGCTTTCTTT
CDR3aa: CASSLVGTGSTEAFF

abundance: NA
d_gene: TRBD2
j_gene: TRBJ2-7
v_gene: TRBV12-3/TRBV12-4
CDR3nt: TGTGCCAGCAGTTTGCGCGGGGGGGACTACGAGCAGTACTTC
CDR3aa: CASSLRGGDYEQYF

abundance: few
d_gene: NA
j_gene: TRBJ2-2
v_gene: TRBV6-1
CDR3nt: TGTGCCAGCAGTGCTACAGGGAGCGGGGAGCTGTTTTTT
CDR3aa: CASSATGSGELFF

abundance: NA
d_gene: NA
j_gene: TRBJ2-3
v_gene: TRBV9
CDR3nt: TGTGCCAGCAGCGTCATGGACACCAGCACAGATACGCAGTATTTT
CDR3aa: CASSVMDTSTDTQYF

abundance: many
d_gene: NA
j_gene: TRBJ1-1
v_gene: TRBV29-1
CDR3nt: TGCAGCGTTGATTGGGGGGTGGGCACTGAAGCTTTCTTT
CDR3aa: CSVDWGVGTEAFF

abundance: few
d_gene: NA
j_gene: TRBJ2-1
v_gene: TRBV7-2
CDR3nt: TGTGCCAGCAGCTTAGAGGGTAGCGGAAACAATGAGCAGTTCTTC
CDR3aa: CASSLEGSGNNEQFF

abundance: many
d_gene: NA
j_gene: TRBJ2-1
v_gene: TRBV5-1
CDR3nt: TGCGCCAGCAGCTACCGGGACGTCGATGAGCAGTTCTTC
CDR3aa: CASSYRDVDEQFF

abundance: NA
d_gene: NA
j_gene: TRBJ1-4
v_gene: TRBV25-1
CDR3nt: TGTGCCAGCAGTGTACCTCTACTTAGAGGGGAAAAACTGTTTTTT
CDR3aa: CASSVPLLRGEKLFF

abundance: NA
d_gene: NA
j_gene: TRBJ1-5
v_gene: TRBV9
CDR3nt: TGTGCCAGCAGCCCCATCCCGGCCGGTGGGCCCCAGCATTTT
CDR3aa: CASSPIPAGGPQHF

abundance: NA
d_gene: NA
j_gene: TRBJ1-4
v_gene: TRBV7-9
CDR3nt: TGTGCCAGCAGCGCGGGGGCCGATCAAGAAAAACTGTTTTTT
CDR3aa: CASSAGADQEKLFF

abundance: NA
d_gene: NA
j_gene: TRBJ2-1
v_gene: TRBV5-5
CDR3nt: TGTGCCAGCAGCTTGGCGGCAGGACGAAGCAATGAGCAGTTCTTC
CDR3aa: CASSLAAGRSNEQFF

abundance: NA
d_gene: TRBD1
j_gene: TRBJ2-3
v_gene: TRBV5-5
CDR3nt: TGTGCCAGCAGCCTTCCGGACAGGGGAGAGGATACGCAGTATTTT
CDR3aa: CASSLPDRGEDTQYF